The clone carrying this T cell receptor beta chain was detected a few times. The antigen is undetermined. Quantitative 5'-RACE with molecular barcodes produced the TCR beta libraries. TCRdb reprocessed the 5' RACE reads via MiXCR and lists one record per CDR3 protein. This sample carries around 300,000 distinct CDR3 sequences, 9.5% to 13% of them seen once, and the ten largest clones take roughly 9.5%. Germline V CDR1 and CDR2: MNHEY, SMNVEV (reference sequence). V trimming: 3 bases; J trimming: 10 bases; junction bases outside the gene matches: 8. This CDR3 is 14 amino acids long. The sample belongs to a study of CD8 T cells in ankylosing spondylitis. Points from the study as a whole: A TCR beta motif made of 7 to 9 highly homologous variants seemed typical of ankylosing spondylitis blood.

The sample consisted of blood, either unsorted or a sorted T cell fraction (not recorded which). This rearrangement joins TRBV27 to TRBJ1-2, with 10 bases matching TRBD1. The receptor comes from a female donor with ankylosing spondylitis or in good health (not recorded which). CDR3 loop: CASSFTSGQGSYTF. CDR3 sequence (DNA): TGTGCCAGCAGTTTTACTTCGGGACAGGGGTCCTACACCTTC.